This TCR beta chain was identified during a study of T cell responses to AZD1222 COVID-19 vaccine. Study results and limitations: Repertoire sampling was restricted to post-peak T cell response timepoints.

Generated by immunoSEQ multiplex PCR, the TCRdb table keeps only in-frame clones and is missing some. Of tens of thousands of clones in the sample, approximately 91% were seen once. This clone has only a few counts. Its target is unknown. Trimming stripped 6 bases from V and 0 bases from J, with 15 bases between. CDR3 size: 15 residues. CDR1 is MDHEN, CDR2 SYDVKM, per germline. This receptor was taken from an adult who received the AZD1222 COVID-19 vaccine. The rearrangement uses TRBV28 and TRBJ2-7; the D gene is possibly TRBD1 (6 bases). This specimen was peripheral blood, taken 28 days after the second AZD1222 dose. DNA for the CDR3: TGTGCCAGCAGCTCACCGGGACATAGCTCCTACGAGCAGTACTTC. This gives the protein CASSSPGHSSYEQYF.